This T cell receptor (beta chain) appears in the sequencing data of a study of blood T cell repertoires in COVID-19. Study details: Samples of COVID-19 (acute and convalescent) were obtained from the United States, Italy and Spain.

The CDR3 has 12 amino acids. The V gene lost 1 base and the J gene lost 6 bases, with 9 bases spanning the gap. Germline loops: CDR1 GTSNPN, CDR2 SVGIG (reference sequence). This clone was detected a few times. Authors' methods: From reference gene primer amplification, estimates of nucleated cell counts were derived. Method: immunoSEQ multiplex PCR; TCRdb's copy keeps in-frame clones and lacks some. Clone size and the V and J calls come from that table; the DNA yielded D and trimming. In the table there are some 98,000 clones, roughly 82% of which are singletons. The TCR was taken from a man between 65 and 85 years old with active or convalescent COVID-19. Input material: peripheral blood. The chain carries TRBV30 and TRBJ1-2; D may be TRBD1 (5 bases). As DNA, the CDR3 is TGTGCCTGGAGTGGCGGGGGAGATGGCTACACCTTC. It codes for CAWSGGGDGYTF. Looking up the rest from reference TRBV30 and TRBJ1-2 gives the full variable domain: SQTIHQWPATLVQPVGSPLSLECTVEGTSNPNLYWYRQAAGRGLQLLFYSVGIGQISSEVPQNLSASRPQDRQFILSSKKLLLSDSGFYLCAWSGGGDGYTFGSGTRLTVV.